This note documents a single TCR beta chain sequence. Its antigen is unknown. Base-call qualities are not available, and no considerably larger clone is one nucleotide away. Collaborating institutions collected whole blood in K2EDTA tubes following their own protocols. Collaborator samples were shipped for TCRbeta analysis as frozen whole blood, isolated PBMCs, or DNA extracted from either sample type. The immunoSEQ Assay, a bias-controlled multiplex PCR, was used to amplify TCRbeta CDR3 regions from genomic DNA. As for how the authors treated the data: The number of nucleated cells in each sample was estimated from the amplification of reference gene primers within the assay. To quantify the absolute abundance of each unique TCRbeta CDR3 rearrangement, sequence reads were collapsed and filtered. For each sample, productive Simpson clonality was calculated as the square root of Simpson's diversity index across productive rearrangements. The table was pulled from immuneACCESS by TCRdb, which kept in-frame rearrangements only. Such tables lose some clones; where checked, under half of the loss comes from unresolved V genes, and the rest has no known cause. V, J and clone size reflect that table, while D and trimming were determined from the DNA. The sample table contains about 210,000 clones; only one count was recorded for around 90% of them. Clones ranked in the top ten supply around 1.2% of the sample.

These data originate in a study of blood T cell repertoires in COVID-19 (dated by TCRdb to the early 2020s). For context, the study as a whole: The collaborator samples originated in the United States, Italy and Spain and spanned the acute and convalescent phases of COVID-19. The material from the prospective study consisted of cDNA or gDNA derived from T cells, B-cell-depleted T cells, or PBMCs. Subjects who had been exposed to COVID-19, were actively infected with it, or had recovered from it provided the deeply sampled blood TCRbeta repertoires that made up the dataset. A freely available public database, intended as a resource for researchers studying the immune response to SARS-CoV-2, is where the repertoires were released. The samples were drawn from two sources: the first 160 participants of the ongoing ImmuneRACE study, and fewer than 1,500 subjects contributed by 6 global collaborators. The sample metadata nearly always contained a de-identified subject ID, COVID-19 status, age in years and sex. Where HLA class I and class II types were available, the types were taken from metadata supplied by the sample provider, not from assay-based typing.

Beyond this particular receptor, the publication reports: The quantity of clinical and demographic metadata differed by source and by participant and was supplied without curation.

As encoded in the germline V gene, CDR1 is SGHDT while CDR2 is YYEEEE. The CDR3 goes from the cysteine to the phenylalanine over 14 residues. Kept here is only the CDR3 DNA, which spans 42 bases and is read in frame from base 1. Trimming removed 1 base from V and 2 bases from J; the gene matches leave 1 base unexplained. This clonotype originated in a man aged 25-40 years with acute or convalescent COVID-19. The chain links TRBV5-6 with TRBJ2-7; the junction holds 9 bases that match TRBD1. Material: peripheral blood. The DNA is as follows: TGTGCCAGCAGCTTGAGACAGGGGGCCTACGAGCAGTACTTC. This yields the protein CASSLRQGAYEQYF.